These T cell receptor beta chains were read from a single sample in a study of OX40 agonist ivuxolimab in advanced cancers. Using immunoSEQ multiplex PCR, the repertoire was profiled, and TCRdb retains in-frame clones only, with some absent. The data show around 70,000 clones, around 83% seen once. The source material was CD4+ or CD8+ T cells sorted from blood, sampled in a trial of the OX40 agonist ivuxolimab. The receptors shown here come from an adult with an advanced solid tumor such as melanoma, head and neck, liver or kidney cancer. Both conserved end residues are part of each CDR3. The D gene is left open where the match is weak. Clone size is shown for a subset of rows, as once, few, many or a class of expanded clone.

clone_size	d_call	v_call	j_call	cdr3_aa	cdr3_nt
-	-	TRBV30	TRBJ2-5	CAWSVHDGVYQETQYF	TGTGCCTGGAGTGTACATGACGGAGTGTACCAAGAGACCCAGTACTTC
-	-	TRBV5-6	TRBJ2-2	CASSFVGQRGTGELFF	TGTGCCAGCAGTTTCGTCGGGCAAAGGGGCACCGGGGAGCTGTTTTTT
-	TRBD1	TRBV10-2	TRBJ1-5	CASSEATGSQPQHF	TGCGCCAGCAGTGAGGCGACAGGGAGCCAGCCCCAGCATTTT
-	-	TRBV10-3	TRBJ1-5	CAISESSGYSNQPQHF	TGTGCCATCAGTGAGTCGTCAGGATATAGCAATCAGCCCCAGCATTTT
-	TRBD1	TRBV6-1	TRBJ1-1	CASSGLQGAAEAFF	TGTGCCAGCAGTGGCTTGCAGGGGGCGGCTGAAGCTTTCTTT
-	-	TRBV28	TRBJ2-7	CASSSGTSSYEQYF	TGTGCCAGCAGTTCGGGCACGAGCTCCTACGAGCAGTACTTC
-	TRBD1	TRBV6-4	TRBJ2-4	CASSWDRHDF	TGTGCCAGCAGTTGGGACAGACACGACTTC
-	-	TRBV6-1	TRBJ2-7	CASRETSPYEQYF	TGTGCCAGCAGAGAGACTAGTCCCTACGAGCAGTACTTC
-	-	TRBV30	TRBJ1-3	CASTWEVGNTIYF	TGTGCCTCAACCTGGGAGGTTGGAAACACCATATATTTT
-	TRBD2	TRBV28	TRBJ2-5	CASSTSGLAGQETQYF	TGTGCCAGCAGTACCTCGGGACTAGCGGGCCAGGAGACCCAGTACTTC
once	TRBD1	TRBV9	TRBJ2-7	CASSVGFSGTGPYEQYF	TGTGCCAGCAGCGTAGGTTTCTCTGGGACAGGACCCTACGAGCAGTACTTC
-	-	TRBV7-3	TRBJ1-1	CASSLSGNTEAFF	TGTGCCAGCAGTCTCTCGGGGAACACTGAAGCTTTCTTT
few	TRBD1	TRBV6-5	TRBJ1-1	CASSYSSGGGNTEAFF	TGTGCCAGCAGTTACTCTTCAGGGGGCGGAAACACTGAAGCTTTCTTT
few	-	TRBV29-1	TRBJ2-5	CSVVLLRSFETQYF	TGCAGCGTTGTATTATTACGGTCTTTTGAGACCCAGTACTTC
-	TRBD1	TRBV15	TRBJ2-7	CATSRTTGQGTYEQYF	TGTGCCACCAGCCGGACGACCGGACAGGGAACCTACGAGCAGTACTTC
-	-	TRBV10-3	TRBJ2-7	CAISGNYEQYF	TGTGCCATCAGTGGCAACTACGAGCAGTACTTC
-	TRBD2	TRBV9	TRBJ2-2	CASSGLAEFTGELFF	TGTGCCAGCAGCGGTCTAGCGGAGTTCACCGGGGAGCTGTTTTTT
-	-	TRBV2	TRBJ2-1	CASSVGPSEQFF	TGTGCCAGCAGTGTGGGGCCGAGTGAGCAGTTCTTC
-	-	TRBV29-1	TRBJ2-1	CSVEGTGFRSYNEQFF	TGCAGCGTTGAGGGTACAGGGTTTCGCTCCTACAATGAGCAGTTCTTC
-	TRBD1	TRBV6-1	TRBJ1-2	CASRDSGTDYGYTF	TGTGCCAGCAGAGATTCCGGGACAGATTATGGCTACACCTTC
-	-	TRBV30	TRBJ1-5	CAWSYGSNQPQHF	TGTGCCTGGAGTTATGGAAGCAATCAGCCCCAGCATTTT
-	-	TRBV30	TRBJ2-7	CAWSVSQLQYEQYF	TGTGCCTGGAGTGTTAGCCAGCTCCAATACGAGCAGTACTTC
-	-	TRBV6-6	TRBJ2-3	CASSYSIRGTDTQYF	TGTGCCAGCAGTTACTCGATCAGGGGCACAGATACGCAGTATTTT
-	TRBD1	TRBV7-8	TRBJ1-1	CASSPDRGFTEAFF	TGTGCCAGCAGCCCCGACAGGGGTTTCACTGAAGCTTTCTTT
-	-	TRBV15	TRBJ1-3	CATSRDLQDGNTIYF	TGTGCCACCAGCAGAGATCTCCAGGACGGAAACACCATATATTTT
-	-	TRBV29-1	TRBJ2-1	CSVWGISYNEQFF	TGCAGCGTTTGGGGAATCTCCTACAATGAGCAGTTCTTC
-	-	TRBV5-1	TRBJ2-7	CASSLASLSVDEQYF	TGCGCCAGCAGCTTGGCTTCTCTCTCGGTGGACGAGCAGTACTTC
few	-	TRBV7-2	TRBJ2-7	CASSLSQYEQYF	TGTGCCAGCAGCTTATCCCAGTACGAGCAGTACTTC
-	-	TRBV28	TRBJ2-3	CASSGQIPTDTQYF	TGTGCCAGCAGTGGCCAGATCCCCACAGATACGCAGTATTTT
-	-	TRBV7-2	TRBJ2-3	CASTPGLMTDTQYF	TGTGCCAGCACCCCGGGACTCATGACAGATACGCAGTATTTT
-	-	TRBV19	TRBJ2-3	CASSGEPRTDTQYF	TGTGCCAGTAGTGGCGAACCTCGCACAGATACGCAGTATTTT
-	-	TRBV9	TRBJ2-7	CASSVAGVGQTYEQYF	TGTGCCAGCAGCGTCGCCGGCGTGGGGCAAACCTACGAGCAGTACTTC
-	-	TRBV7-2	TRBJ2-5	CASSLAGARETQYF	TGTGCCAGCAGCTTAGCAGGAGCGAGAGAGACCCAGTACTTC
-	-	TRBV2	TRBJ1-5	CASSVGSRQDGNQPQHF	TGTGCCAGCAGTGTTGGGAGTCGGCAAGACGGCAATCAGCCCCAGCATTTT
-	-	TRBV7-9	TRBJ1-5	CASSLVLRGRSNQPQHF	TGTGCCAGCAGCTTAGTATTACGGGGCCGGAGCAATCAGCCCCAGCATTTT
once	-	TRBV15	TRBJ1-5	CATTTTLYSNQPQHF	TGTGCCACCACCACTACCTTATATAGCAATCAGCCCCAGCATTTT
once	-	TRBV29-1	TRBJ2-3	CSVGPGITDTQYF	TGCAGCGTTGGTCCAGGGATCACAGATACGCAGTATTTT
-	-	TRBV5-1	TRBJ2-1	CASSPGGTGAYNEQFF	TGCGCCAGCAGCCCGGGTGGAACGGGAGCTTACAATGAGCAGTTCTTC
-	-	TRBV4-2	TRBJ2-5	CASSQVGLSGETQYF	TGTGCCAGCAGCCAAGTCGGGCTATCGGGAGAGACCCAGTACTTC
few	-	TRBV27	TRBJ2-1	CASTPTSSYNEQFF	TGTGCCAGCACTCCTACGAGCTCCTACAATGAGCAGTTCTTC
-	-	TRBV12-5	TRBJ2-3	CASSRTSSTDTQYF	TGTGCTAGCAGCCGGACTTCTAGCACAGATACGCAGTATTTT
-	TRBD2	TRBV7-2	TRBJ2-1	CASSFTLAGGNEQFF	TGTGCCAGCAGCTTCACACTAGCGGGGGGAAATGAGCAGTTCTTC
-	TRBD2	TRBV12-5	TRBJ2-3	CASGTGLAGATNTQYF	TGTGCTAGTGGTACGGGACTAGCGGGAGCTACGAATACGCAGTATTTT
-	-	TRBV5-1	TRBJ2-1	CASSFENEQFF	TGCGCCAGCAGCTTCGAGAATGAGCAGTTCTTC
-	-	TRBV16	TRBJ2-7	CASSHNAQGGYEQYF	TGTGCCAGCAGCCACAATGCACAGGGAGGCTACGAGCAGTACTTC
-	-	TRBV5-4	TRBJ2-7	CASSLGLSEQYF	TGTGCCAGCAGCTTGGGGCTGAGCGAGCAGTACTTC
-	-	TRBV28	TRBJ1-2	CASSLPGYGYTF	TGTGCCAGCAGTTTACCGGGCTATGGCTACACCTTC
-	TRBD2	TRBV6-1	TRBJ2-3	CASSETSGIHDTQYF	TGTGCCAGCAGTGAAACTAGCGGGATTCACGATACGCAGTATTTT
-	-	TRBV7-2	TRBJ2-3	CASSLAGTLSTDTQYF	TGTGCCAGCAGCTTAGCCGGGACGCTTAGCACAGATACGCAGTATTTT
-	-	TRBV7-9	TRBJ1-1	CASSRLGGASLVNTEAFF	TGTGCCAGCAGCCGCCTGGGGGGGGCAAGTTTGGTGAACACTGAAGCTTTCTTT
-	-	TRBV18	TRBJ2-7	CASSPLEGAYEQYF	TGTGCCAGCTCACCTTTGGAGGGAGCCTACGAGCAGTACTTC
-	TRBD2	TRBV5-4	TRBJ2-1	CASSLVGGSEQFF	TGTGCCAGCAGCTTGGTGGGCGGGAGTGAGCAGTTCTTC
-	TRBD2	TRBV6-6	TRBJ2-1	CASSTTSGGPYNEQFF	TGTGCCAGCAGTACGACTAGCGGGGGACCCTACAATGAGCAGTTCTTC
-	TRBD1	TRBV6-1	TRBJ2-1	CASSEATGDYNEQFF	TGTGCCAGCAGTGAAGCGACAGGGGACTACAATGAGCAGTTCTTC
-	-	TRBV2	TRBJ2-5	CASSISGIQETQYF	TGTGCCAGCAGTATCTCAGGAATCCAAGAGACCCAGTACTTC
-	-	TRBV27	TRBJ1-2	CASSLGTGNGYTF	TGTGCCAGCAGCCTAGGTACGGGGAATGGCTACACCTTC
once	TRBD2	TRBV28	TRBJ2-2	CASLADSNTGELFF	TGTGCCAGCCTAGCGGATTCGAACACCGGGGAGCTGTTTTTT